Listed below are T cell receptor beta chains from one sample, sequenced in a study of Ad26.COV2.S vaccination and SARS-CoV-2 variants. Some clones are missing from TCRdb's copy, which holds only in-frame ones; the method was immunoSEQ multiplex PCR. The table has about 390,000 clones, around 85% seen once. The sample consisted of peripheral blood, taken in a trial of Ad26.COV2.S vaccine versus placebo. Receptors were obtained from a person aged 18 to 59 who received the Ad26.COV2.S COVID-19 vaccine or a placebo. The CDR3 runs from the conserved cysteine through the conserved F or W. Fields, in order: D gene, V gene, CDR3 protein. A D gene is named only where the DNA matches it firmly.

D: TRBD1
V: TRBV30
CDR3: CAWRRPGTEGEKLFF

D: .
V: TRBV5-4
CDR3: CASSVGASGANVLTF

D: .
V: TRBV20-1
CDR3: CSASRVYGYTF

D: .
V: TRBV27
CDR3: CASSLGGPRYNEQFF

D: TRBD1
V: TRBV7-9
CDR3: CASSLGTGSPEAFF

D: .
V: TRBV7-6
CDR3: CASSLGTGPNTEAFF

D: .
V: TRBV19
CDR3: CASSNARDEKLFF

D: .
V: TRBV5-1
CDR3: CASSLGRIGQNNSPLHF

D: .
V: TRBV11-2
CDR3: CASSLDAGVKTGELFF

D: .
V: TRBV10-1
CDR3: CASSGQGTQYF

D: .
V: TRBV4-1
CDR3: CASRQAPLQNYGYTF

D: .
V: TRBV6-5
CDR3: CASKPTGTNYGYTF

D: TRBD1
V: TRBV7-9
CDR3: CASSLVFAGGRTEAFF

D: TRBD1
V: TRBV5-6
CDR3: CASSYSSGDRGVFVYGYTF

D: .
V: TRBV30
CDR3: CALSRTGNEKLFF

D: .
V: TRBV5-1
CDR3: CASTGRESGELFF

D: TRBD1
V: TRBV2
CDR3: CASSSTGPEEQYF

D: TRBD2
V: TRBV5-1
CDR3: CASSPSGGISYEQYF

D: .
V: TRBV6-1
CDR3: CASSEFGGGFGEQYF

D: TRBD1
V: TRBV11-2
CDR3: CASSLSGGPYNEQFF

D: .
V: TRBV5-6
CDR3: CASSLATGGGYTF

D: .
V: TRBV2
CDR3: CASSVMAGGVNIQYF

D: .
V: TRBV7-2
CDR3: CASSLGDTDLYGYTF

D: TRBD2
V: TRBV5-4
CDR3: CASRENGGAAQYF

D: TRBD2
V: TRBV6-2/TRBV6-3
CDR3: CASGPPPWGLSPYEQYF

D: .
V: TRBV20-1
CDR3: CSAVGDTQYF

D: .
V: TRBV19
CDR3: CASSSGDTDTQYF

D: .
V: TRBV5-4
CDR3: CASSTAAVQETQYF

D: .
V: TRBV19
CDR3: CASSLAMNTEAFF

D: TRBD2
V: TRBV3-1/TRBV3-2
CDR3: CASSPSGGLYNEQFF

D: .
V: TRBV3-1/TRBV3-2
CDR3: CASSPRTDNQPQHF

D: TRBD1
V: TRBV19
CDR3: CASSIGDSIGNQPQHF

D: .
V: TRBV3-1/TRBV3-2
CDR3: CASSQNRVGRLDTEAFF

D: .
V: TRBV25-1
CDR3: CASRGSTNEKLFF

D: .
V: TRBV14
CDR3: CAVATNTGELFF

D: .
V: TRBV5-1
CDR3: CASSLRTGLTTGELFF

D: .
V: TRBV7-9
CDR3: CASSLGAGSWTEAFF

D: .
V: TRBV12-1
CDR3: CASSPVASDGELFF

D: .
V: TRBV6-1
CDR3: CASSEIALFLIGSSYNEQFF

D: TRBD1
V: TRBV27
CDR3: CASSLSIQGNNSPLHF

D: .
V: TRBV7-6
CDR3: CASSLSTDTQYF

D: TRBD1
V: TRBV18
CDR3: CASSLGQGATDTQYF

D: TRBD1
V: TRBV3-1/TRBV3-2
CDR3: CASSQAPGGGLNTEAFF

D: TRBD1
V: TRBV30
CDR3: CAWSGTGNGYTF

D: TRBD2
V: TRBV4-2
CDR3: CASSLGTSGTDTQYF

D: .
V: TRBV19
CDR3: CASSMGGGYTEAFF

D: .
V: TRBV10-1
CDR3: CASSSGPNYGYTF

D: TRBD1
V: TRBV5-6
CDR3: CASSLALLGQGNSPLHF

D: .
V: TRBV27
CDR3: CASRPDPNEKLFF